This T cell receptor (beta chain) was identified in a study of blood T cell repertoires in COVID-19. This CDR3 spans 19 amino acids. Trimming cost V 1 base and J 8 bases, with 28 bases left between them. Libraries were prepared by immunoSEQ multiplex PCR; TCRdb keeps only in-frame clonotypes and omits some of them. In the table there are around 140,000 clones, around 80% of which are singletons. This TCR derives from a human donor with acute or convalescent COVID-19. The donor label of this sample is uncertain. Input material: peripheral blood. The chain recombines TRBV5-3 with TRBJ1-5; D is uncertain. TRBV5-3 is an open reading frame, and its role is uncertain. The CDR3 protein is CARSLPVYGREKRPKPQHF. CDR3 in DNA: TGTGCCAGAAGCTTGCCCGTATACGGGAGGGAAAAACGCCCTAAGCCCCAGCATTTT.